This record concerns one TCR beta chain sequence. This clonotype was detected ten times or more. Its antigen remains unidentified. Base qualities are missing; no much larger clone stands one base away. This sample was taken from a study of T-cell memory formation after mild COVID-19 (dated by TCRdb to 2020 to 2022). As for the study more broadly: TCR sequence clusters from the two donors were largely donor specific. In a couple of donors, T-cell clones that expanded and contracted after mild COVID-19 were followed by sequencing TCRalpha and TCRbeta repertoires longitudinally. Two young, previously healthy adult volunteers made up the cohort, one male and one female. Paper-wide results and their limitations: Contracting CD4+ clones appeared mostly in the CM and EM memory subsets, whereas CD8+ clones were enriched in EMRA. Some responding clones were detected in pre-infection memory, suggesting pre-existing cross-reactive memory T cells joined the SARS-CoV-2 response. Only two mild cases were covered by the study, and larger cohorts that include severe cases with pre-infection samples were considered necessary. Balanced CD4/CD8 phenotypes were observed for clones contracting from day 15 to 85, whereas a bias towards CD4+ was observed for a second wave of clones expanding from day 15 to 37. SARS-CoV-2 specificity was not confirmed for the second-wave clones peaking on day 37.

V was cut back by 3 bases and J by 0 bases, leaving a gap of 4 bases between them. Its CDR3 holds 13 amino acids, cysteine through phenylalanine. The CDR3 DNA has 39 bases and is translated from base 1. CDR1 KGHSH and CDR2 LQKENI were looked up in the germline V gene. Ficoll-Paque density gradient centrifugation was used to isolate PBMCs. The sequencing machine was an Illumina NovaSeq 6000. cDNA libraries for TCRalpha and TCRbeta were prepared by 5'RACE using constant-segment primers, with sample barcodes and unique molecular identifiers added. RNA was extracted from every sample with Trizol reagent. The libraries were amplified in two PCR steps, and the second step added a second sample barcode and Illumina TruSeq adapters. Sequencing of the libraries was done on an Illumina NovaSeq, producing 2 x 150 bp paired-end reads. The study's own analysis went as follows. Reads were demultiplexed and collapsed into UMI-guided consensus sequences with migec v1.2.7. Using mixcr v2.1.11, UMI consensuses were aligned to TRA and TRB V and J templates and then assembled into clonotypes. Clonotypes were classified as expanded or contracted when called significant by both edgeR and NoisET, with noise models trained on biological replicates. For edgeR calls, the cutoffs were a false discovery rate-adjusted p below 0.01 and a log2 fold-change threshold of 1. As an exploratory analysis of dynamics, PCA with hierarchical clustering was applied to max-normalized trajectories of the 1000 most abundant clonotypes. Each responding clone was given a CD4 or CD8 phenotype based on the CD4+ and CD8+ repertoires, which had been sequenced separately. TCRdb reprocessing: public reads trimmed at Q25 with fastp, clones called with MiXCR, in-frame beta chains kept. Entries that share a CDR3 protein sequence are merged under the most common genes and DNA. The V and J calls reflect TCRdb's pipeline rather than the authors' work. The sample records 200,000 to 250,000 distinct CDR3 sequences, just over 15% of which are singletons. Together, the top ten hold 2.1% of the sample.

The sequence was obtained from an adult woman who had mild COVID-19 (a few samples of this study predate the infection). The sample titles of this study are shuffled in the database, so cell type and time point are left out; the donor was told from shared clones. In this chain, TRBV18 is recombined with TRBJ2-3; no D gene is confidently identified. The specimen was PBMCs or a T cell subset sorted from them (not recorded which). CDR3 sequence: CASSPDSTDTQYF. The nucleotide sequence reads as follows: TGTGCCAGCTCACCGGACAGCACAGATACGCAGTATTTT.